This T cell receptor beta chain was profiled in a study of T-cell memory formation after mild COVID-19. CDR3 length: 14 amino acids. Trimming shortened V by 5 bases and J by 2 bases, and 10 bases separated the two germline ends. Germline values: CDR1 SGHTA, CDR2 FQGNSA. TCRdb called the 5' RACE reads again in MiXCR, with one record for every CDR3 protein. The sample lists roughly 50,000 distinct CDR3 sequences; approximately 12% were seen once. Details on this clonotype: Its antigen is not identified.

Study-level results: Later expanders leaned CD4+, whereas clones that contracted between day 15 and 85 were balanced CD4/CD8. The authors did not confirm SARS-CoV-2 specificity of second-wave clones peaking day 37.

The clonotype comes from a young man who had mild COVID-19 (a few samples of this study predate the infection). Cell type and time point are not known. The chain uses TRBV7-2 and TRBJ1-3; no definite D call. The sample comprised PBMCs or a T cell subset sorted from them (not recorded which). CDR3 DNA sequence: TGTGCCAGCAGCGTCGAGAATGCTGGAAACACCATATATTTT. Translating gives CASSVENAGNTIYF. The full variable domain, rest sourced from reference TRBV7-2 and TRBJ1-3, is GAGVSQSPSNKVTEKGKDVELRCDPISGHTALYWYRQSLGQGLEFLIYFQGNSAPDKSGLPSDRFSAERTGGSVSTLTIQRTQQEDSAVYLCASSVENAGNTIYFGEGSWLTVV.